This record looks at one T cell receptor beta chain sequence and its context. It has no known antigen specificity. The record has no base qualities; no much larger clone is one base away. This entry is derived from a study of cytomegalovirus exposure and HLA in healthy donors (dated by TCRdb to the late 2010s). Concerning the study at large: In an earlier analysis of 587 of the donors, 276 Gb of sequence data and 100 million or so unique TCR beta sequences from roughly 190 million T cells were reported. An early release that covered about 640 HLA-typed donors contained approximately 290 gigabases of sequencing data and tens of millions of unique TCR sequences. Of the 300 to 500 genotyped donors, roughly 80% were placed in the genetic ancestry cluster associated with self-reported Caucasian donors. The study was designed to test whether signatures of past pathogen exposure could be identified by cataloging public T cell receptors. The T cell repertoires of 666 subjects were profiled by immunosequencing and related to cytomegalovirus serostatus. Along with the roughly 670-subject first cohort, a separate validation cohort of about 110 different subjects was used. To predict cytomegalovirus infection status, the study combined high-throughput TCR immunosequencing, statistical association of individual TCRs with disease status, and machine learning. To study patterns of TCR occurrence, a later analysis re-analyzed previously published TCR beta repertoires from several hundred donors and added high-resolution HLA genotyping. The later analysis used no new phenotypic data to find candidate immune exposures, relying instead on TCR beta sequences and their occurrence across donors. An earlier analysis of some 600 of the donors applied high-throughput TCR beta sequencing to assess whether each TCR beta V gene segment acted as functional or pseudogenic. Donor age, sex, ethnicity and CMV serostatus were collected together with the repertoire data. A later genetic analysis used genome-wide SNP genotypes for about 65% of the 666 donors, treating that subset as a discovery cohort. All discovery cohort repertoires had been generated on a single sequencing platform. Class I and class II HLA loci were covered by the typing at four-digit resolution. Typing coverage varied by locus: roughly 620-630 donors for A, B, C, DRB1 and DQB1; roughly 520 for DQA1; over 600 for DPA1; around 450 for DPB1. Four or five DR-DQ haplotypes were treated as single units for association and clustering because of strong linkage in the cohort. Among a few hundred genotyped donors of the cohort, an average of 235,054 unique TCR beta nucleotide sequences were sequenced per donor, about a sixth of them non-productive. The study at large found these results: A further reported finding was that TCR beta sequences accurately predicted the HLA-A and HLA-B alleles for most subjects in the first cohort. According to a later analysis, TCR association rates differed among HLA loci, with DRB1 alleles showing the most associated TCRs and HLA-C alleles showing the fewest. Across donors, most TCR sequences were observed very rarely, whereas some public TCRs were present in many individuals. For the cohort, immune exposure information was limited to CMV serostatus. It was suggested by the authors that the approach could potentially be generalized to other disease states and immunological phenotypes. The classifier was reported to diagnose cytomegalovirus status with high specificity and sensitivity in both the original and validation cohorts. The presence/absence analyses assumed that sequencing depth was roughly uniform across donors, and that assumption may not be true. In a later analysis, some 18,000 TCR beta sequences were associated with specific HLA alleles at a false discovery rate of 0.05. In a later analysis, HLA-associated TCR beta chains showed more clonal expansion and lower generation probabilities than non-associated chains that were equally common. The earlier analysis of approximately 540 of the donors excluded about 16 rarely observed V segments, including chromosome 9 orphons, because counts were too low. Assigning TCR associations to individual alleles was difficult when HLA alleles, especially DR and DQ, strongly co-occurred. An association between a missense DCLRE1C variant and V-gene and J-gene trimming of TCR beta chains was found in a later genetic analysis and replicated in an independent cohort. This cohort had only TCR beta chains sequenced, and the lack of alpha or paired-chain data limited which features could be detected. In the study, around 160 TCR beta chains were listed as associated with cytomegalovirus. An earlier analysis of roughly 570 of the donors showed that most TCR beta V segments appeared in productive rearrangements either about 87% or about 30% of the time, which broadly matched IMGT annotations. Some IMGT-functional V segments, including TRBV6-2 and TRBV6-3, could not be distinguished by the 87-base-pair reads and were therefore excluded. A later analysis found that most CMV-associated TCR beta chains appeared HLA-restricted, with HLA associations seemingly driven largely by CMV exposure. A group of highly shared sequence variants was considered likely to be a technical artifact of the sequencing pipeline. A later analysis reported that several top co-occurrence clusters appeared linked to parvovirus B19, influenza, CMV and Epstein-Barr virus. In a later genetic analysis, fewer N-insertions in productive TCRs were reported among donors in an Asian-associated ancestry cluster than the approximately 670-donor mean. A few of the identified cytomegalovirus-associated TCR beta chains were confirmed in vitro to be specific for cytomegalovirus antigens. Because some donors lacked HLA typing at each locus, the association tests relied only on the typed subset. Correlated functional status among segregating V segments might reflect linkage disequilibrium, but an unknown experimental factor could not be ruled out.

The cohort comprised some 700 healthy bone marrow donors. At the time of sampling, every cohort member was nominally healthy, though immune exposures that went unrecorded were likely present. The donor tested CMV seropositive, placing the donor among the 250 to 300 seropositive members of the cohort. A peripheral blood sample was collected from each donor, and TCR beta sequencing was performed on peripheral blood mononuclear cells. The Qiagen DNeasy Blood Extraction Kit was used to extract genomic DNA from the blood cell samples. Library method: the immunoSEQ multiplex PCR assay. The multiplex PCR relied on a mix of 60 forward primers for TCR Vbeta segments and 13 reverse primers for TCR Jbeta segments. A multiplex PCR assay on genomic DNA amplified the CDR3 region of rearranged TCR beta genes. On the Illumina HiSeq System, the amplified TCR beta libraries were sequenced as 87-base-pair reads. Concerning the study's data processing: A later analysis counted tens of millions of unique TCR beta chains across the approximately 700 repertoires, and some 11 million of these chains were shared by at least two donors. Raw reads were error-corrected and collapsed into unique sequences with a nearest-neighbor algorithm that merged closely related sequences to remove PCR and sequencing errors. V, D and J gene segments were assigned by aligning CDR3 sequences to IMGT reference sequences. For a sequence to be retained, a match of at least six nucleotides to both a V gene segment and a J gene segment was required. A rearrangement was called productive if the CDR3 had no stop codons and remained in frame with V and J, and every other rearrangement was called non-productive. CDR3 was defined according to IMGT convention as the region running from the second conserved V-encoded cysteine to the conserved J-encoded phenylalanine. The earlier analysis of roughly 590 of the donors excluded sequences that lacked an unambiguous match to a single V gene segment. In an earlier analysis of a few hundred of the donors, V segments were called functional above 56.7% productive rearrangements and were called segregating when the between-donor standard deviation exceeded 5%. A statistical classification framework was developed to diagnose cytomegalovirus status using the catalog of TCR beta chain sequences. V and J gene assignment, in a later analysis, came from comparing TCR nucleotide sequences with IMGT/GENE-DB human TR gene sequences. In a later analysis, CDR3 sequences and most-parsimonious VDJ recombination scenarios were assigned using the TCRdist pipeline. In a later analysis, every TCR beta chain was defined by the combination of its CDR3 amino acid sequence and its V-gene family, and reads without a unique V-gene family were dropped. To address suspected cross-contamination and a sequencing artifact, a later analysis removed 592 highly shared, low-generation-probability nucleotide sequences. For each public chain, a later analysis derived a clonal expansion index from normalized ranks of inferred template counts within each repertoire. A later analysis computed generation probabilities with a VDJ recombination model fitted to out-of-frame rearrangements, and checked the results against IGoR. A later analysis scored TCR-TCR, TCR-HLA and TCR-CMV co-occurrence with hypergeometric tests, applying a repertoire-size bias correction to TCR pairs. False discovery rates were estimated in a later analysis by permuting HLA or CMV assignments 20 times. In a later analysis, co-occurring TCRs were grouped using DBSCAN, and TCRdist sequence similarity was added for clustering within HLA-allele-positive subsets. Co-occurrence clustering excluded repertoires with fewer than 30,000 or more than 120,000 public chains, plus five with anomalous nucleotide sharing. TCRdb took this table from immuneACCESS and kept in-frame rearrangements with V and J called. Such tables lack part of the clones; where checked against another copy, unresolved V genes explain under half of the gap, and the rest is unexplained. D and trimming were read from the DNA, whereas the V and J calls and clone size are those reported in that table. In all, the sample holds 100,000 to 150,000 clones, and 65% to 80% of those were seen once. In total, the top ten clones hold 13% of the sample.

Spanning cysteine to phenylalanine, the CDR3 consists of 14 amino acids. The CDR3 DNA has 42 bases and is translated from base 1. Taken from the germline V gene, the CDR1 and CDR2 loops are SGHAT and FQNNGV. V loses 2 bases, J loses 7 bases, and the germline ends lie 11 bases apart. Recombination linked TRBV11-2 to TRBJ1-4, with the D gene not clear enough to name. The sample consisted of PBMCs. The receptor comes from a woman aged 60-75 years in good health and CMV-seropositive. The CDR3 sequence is CASSLSYIGEKLFF. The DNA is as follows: TGTGCCAGCAGCTTAAGCTATATCGGTGAAAAACTGTTTTTT.